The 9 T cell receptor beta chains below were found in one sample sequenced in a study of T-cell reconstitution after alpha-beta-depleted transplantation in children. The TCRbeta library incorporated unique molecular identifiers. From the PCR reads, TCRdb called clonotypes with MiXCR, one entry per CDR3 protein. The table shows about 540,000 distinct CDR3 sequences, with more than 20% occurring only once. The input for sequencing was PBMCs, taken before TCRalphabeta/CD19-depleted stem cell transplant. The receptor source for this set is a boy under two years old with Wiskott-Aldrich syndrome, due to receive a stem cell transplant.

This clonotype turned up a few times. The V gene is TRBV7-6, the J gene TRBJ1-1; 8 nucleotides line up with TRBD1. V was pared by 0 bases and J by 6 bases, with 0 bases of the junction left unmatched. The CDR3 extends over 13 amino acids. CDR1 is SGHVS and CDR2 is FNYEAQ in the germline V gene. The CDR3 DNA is TGTGCCAGCAGCTTAGCGACAGGGGCTGAAGCTTTCTTT. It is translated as CASSLATGAEAFF.

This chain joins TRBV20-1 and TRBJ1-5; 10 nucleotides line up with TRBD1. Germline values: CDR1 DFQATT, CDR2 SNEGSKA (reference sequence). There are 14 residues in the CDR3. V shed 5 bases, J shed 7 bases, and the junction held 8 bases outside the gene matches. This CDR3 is CSARQGANIQPQHF. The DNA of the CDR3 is TGCAGTGCTCGACAGGGGGCAAACATCCAGCCCCAGCATTTT.

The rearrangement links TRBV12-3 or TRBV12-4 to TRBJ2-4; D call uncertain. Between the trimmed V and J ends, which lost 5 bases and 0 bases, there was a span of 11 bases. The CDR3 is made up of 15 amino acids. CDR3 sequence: CASSPRRLAKNIQYF. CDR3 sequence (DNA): TGTGCCAGCAGTCCTCGACGGCTAGCCAAAAACATTCAGTACTTC.

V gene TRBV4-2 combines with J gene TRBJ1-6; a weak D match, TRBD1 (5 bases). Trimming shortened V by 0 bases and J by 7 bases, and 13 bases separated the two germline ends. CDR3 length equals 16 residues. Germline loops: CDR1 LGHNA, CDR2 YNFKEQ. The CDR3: CASSQDLPGSNSPLHF. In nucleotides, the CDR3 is TGTGCCAGCAGCCAAGATTTGCCAGGGTCGAATTCACCCCTCCACTTT.

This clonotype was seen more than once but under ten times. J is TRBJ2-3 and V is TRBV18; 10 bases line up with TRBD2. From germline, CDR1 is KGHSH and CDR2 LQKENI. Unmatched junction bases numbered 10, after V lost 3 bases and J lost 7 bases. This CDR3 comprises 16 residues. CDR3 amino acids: CASSPQWASGSNTQYF. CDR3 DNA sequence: TGTGCCAGCTCACCCCAATGGGCTAGCGGGAGCAATACGCAGTATTTT.

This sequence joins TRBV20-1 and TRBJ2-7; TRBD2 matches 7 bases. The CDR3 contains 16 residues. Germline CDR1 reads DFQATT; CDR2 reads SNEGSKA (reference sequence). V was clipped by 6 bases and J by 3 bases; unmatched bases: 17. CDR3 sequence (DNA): TGCAGTGCCCTCGTCCTAGCGGCACCATCCTACTACGAGCAGTACTTC. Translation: CSALVLAAPSYYEQYF.

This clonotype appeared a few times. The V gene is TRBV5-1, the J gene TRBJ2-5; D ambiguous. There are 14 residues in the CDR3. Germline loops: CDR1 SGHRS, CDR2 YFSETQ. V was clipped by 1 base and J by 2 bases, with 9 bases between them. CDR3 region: CASSLIGQQETQYF. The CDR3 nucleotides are TGCGCCAGCAGCTTGATCGGGCAGCAAGAGACCCAGTACTTC.

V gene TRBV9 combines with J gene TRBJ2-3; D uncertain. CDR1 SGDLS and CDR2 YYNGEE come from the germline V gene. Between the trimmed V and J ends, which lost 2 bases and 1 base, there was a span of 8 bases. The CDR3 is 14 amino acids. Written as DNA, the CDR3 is TGTGCCAGCAGCGTCGGTCAACGCACAGATACGCAGTATTTT. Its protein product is CASSVGQRTDTQYF.

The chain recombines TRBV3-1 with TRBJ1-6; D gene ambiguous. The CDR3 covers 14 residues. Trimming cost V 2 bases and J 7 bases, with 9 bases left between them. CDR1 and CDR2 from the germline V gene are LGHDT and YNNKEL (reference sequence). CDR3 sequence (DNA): TGTGCCAGCAGCCAAACCACGGACAATTCACCCCTCCACTTT. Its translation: CASSQTTDNSPLHF. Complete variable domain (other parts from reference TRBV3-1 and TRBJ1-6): DTAVSQTPKYLVTQMGNDKSIKCEQNLGHDTMYWYKQDSKKFLKIMFSYNNKELIINETVPNRFSPKSPDKAHLNLHINSLELGDSAVYFCASSQTTDNSPLHFGNGTRLTVT.